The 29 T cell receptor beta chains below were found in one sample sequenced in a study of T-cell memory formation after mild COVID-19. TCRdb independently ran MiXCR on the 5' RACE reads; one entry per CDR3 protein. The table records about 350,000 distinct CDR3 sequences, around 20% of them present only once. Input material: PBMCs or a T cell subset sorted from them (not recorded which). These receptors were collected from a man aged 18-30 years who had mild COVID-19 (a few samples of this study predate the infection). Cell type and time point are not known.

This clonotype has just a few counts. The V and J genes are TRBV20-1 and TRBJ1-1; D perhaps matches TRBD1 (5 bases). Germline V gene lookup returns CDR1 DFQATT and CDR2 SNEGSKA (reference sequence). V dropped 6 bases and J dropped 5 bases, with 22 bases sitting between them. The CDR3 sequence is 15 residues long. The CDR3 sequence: CSASLGGSWATEAFF. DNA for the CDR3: TGCAGTGCCTCCTTGGGGGGATCTTGGGCGACTGAAGCTTTCTTT.

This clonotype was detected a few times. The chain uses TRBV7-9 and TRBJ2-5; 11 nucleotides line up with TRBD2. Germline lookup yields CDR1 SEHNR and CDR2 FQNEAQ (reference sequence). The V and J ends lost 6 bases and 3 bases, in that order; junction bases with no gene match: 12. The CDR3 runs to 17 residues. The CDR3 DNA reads TGTGCCAGCAGTCAATGGACTAGCGGGCTATACGAAGAGACCCAGTACTTC. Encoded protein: CASSQWTSGLYEETQYF.

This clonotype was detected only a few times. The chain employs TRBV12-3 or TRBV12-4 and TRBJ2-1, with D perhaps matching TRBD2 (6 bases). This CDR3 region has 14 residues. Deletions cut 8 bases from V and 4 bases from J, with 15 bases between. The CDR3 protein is CASGKEGPYNEQFF. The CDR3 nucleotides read TGTGCCAGCGGGAAGGAGGGGCCGTACAATGAGCAGTTCTTC.

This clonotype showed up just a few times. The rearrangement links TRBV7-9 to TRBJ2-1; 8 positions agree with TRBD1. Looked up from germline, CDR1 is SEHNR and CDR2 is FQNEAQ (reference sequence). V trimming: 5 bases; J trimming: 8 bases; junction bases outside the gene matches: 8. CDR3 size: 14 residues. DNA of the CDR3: TGTGCCAGCAGCGGATGGCAGGGGGCCGATGAGCAGTTCTTC. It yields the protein CASSGWQGADEQFF.

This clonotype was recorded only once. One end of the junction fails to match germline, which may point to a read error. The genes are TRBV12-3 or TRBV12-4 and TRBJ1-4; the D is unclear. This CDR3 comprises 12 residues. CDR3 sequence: CASSSNDAKLFF. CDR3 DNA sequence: TGTGCAAGCAGCTCAAATGATGCTAAGCTGTTTTTT.

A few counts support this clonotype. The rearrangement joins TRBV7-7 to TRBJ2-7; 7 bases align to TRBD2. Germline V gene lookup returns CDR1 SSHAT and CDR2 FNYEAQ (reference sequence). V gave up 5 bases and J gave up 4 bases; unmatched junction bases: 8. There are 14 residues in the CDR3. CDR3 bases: TGTGCCAGCAGCCCCAAGGGAGGGAGGTACGAGCAGTACTTC. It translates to CASSPKGGRYEQYF.

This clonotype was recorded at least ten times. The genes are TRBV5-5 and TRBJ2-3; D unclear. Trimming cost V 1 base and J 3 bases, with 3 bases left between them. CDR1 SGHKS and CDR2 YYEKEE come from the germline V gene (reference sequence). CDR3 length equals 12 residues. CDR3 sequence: CASSLWTDTQYF. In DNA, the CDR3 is TGTGCCAGCAGCTTGTGGACAGATACGCAGTATTTT.

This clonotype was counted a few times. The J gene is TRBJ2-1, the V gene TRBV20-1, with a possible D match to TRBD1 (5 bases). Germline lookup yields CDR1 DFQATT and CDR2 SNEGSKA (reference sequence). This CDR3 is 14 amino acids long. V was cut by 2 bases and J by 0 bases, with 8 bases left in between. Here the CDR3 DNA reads TGCAGTGCTAGAAGGGGCCTCTCCTACAATGAGCAGTTCTTC. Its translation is CSARRGLSYNEQFF.

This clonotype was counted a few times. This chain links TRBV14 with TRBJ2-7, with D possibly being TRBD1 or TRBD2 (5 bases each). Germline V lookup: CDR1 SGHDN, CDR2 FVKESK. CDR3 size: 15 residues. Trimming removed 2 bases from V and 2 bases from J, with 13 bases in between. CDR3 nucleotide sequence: TGTGCCAGCAGCCAAACAGGCCGGGAAACCTACGAGCAGTACTTC. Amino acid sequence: CASSQTGRETYEQYF.

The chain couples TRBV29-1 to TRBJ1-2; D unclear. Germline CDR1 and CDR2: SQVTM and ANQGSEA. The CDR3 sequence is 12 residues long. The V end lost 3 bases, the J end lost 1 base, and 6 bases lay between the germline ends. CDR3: CSVEGDNYGYTF. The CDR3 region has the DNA TGCAGCGTTGAGGGCGATAACTATGGCTACACCTTC.

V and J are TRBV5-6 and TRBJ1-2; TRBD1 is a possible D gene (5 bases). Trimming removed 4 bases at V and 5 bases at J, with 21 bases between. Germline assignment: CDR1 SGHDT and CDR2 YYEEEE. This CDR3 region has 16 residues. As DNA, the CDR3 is TGTGCCAGCAGCGAGGATTCGGGACGACGATCTTATGGCTACACCTTC. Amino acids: CASSEDSGRRSYGYTF.

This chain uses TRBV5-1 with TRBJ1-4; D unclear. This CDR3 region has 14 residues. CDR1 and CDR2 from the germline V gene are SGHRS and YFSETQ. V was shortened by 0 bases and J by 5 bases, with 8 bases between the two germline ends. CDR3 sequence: CASSLGERNEKLFF. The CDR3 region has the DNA TGCGCCAGCAGCTTGGGCGAGAGAAATGAAAAACTGTTTTTT.

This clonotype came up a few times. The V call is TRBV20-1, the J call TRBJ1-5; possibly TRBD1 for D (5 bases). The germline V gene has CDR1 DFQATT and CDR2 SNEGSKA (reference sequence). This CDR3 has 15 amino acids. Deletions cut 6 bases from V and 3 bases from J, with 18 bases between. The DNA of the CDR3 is TGCAGTGCCAAGAGGGGCGGGGACTTCAATCAGCCCCAGCATTTT. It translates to CSAKRGGDFNQPQHF.

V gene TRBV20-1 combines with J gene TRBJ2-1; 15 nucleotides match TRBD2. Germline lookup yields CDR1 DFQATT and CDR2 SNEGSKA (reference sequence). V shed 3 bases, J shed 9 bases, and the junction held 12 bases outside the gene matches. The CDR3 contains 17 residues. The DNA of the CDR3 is TGCAGTGCTAGCGGCCCCGGGACTAGCGGGGGGTTGATTGAGCAGTTCTTC. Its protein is CSASGPGTSGGLIEQFF.

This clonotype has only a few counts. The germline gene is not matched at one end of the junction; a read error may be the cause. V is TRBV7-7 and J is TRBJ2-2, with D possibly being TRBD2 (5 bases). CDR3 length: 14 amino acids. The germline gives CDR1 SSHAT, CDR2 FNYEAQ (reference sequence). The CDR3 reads CASSSERATGELFF. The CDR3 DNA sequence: TGTGCTAGCAGCTCAGAGAGGGCAACCGGGGAGCTGTTTTTT.

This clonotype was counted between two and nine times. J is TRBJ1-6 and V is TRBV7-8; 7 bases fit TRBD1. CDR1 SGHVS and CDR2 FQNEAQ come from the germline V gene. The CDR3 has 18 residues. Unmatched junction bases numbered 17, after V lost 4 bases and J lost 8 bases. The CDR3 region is CASSSSFTGQASYSPLHF. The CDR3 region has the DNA TGTGCCAGCAGCTCCAGCTTTACCGGACAGGCCTCGTATTCACCCCTCCACTTT.

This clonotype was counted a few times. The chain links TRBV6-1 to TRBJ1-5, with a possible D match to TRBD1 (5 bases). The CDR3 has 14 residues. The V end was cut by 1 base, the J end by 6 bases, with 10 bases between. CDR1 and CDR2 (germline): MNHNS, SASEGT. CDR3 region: CASSEVGRGQPQHF. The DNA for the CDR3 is TGTGCCAGCAGTGAAGTGGGAAGGGGTCAGCCCCAGCATTTT.

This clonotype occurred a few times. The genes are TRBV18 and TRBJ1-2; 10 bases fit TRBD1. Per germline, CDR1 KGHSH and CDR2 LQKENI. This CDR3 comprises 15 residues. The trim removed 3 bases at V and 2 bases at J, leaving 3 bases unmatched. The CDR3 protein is CASSPTGGENYGYTF. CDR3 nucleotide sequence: TGTGCCAGCTCACCGACAGGGGGCGAAAACTATGGCTACACCTTC.

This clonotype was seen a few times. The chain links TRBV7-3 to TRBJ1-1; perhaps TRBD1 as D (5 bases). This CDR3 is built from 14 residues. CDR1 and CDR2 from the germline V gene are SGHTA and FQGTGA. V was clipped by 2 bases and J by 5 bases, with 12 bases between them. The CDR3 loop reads CASSLWPGRTEAFF. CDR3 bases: TGTGCCAGCAGCTTATGGCCAGGGCGAACTGAAGCTTTCTTT.

CDR3 in amino acids: CASSRTDGGELFF. CDR3 bases: TGTGCCAGCAGTCGGACAGATGGCGGGGAGCTGTTTTTT. The gene calls are TRBV12-3 or TRBV12-4 and TRBJ2-2; TRBD1 is a possible D gene (6 bases). Trimming pared 5 bases from V and 7 bases from J, leaving 11 bases between. The CDR3 length is 13 residues.

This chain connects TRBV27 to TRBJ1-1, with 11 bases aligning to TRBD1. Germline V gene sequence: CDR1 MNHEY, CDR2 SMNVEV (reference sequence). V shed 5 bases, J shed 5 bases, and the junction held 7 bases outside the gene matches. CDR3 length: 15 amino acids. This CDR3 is CASSMPGQGETEAFF. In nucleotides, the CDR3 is TGTGCCAGCAGTATGCCGGGACAGGGGGAAACTGAAGCTTTCTTT.

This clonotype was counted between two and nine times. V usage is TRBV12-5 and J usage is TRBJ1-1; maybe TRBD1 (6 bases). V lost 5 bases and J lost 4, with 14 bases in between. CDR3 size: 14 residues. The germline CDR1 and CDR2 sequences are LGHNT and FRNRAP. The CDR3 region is CASGPPGAGTEAFF. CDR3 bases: TGTGCTAGTGGTCCTCCAGGGGCCGGCACTGAAGCTTTCTTT. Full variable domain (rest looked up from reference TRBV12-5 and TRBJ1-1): DARVTQTPRHKVTEMGQEVTMRCQPILGHNTVFWYRQTMMQGLELLAYFRNRAPLDDSGMPKDRFSAEMPDATLATLKIQPSEPRDSAVYFCASGPPGAGTEAFFGQGTRLTVV.

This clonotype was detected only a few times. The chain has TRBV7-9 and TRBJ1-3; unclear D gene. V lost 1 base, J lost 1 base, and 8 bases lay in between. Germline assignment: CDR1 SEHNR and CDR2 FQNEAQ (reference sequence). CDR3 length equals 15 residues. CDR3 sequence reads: CASSLVLGSGNTIYF. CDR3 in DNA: TGTGCCAGCAGCTTAGTTCTCGGGTCTGGAAACACCATATATTTT.

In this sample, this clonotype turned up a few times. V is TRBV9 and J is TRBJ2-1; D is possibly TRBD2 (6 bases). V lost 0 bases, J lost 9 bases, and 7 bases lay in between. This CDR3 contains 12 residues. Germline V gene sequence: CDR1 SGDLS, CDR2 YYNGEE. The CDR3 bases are TGTGCCAGCAGCGTAGTGCGGGGTGAGCAGTTCTTC. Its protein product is CASSVVRGEQFF.

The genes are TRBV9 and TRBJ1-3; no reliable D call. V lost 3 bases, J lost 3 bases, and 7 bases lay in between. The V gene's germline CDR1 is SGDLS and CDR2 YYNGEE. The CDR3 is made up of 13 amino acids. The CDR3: CASSGPVGNTIYF. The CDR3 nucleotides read TGTGCCAGCAGCGGTCCGGTTGGAAACACCATATATTTT. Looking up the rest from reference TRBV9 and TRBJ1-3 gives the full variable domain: DSGVTQTPKHLITATGQRVTLRCSPRSGDLSVYWYQQSLDQGLQFLIQYYNGEERAKGNILERFSAQQFPDLHSELNLSSLELGDSALYFCASSGPVGNTIYFGEGSWLTVV.

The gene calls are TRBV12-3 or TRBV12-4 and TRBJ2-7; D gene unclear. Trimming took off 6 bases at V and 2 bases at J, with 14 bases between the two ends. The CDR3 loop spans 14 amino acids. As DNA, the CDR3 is TGTGCCAGCAGACACGAACCTGGGACCTACGAGCAGTACTTC. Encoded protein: CASRHEPGTYEQYF.

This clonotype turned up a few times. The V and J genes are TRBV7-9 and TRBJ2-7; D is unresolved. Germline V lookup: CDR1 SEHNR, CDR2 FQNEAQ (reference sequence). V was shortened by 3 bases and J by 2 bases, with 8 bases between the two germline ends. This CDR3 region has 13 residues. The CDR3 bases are TGTGCCAGCAGCTTGAGCCATGCCTACGAGCAGTACTTC. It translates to CASSLSHAYEQYF.

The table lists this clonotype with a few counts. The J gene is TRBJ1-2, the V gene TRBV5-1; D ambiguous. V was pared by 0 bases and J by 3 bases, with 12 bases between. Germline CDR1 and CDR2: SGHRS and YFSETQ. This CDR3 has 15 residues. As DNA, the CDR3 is TGCGCCAGCAGCTTGGGGATTGCCGGGGACTATGGCTACACCTTC. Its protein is CASSLGIAGDYGYTF.

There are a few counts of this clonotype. In nucleotides, the CDR3 is TGTGCCATCAGTGAAGGGGGCTGGCTATGGGAGACCCAGTACTTC. It translates to CAISEGGWLWETQYF. J is TRBJ2-5 and V is TRBV10-3; 7 nucleotides agree with TRBD1. Germline CDR1 and CDR2: ENHRY and SYGVKD. V was clipped by 3 bases and J by 5 bases; unmatched bases: 9. This CDR3 comprises 15 residues.